The entry below gives a single TCR beta chain sequence along with its context. The data were taken from a study of patients and donors after allogeneic stem cell transplantation. TCRdb recomputed calls from the RT-PCR reads with MiXCR, one row per CDR3 protein. The sample holds a few hundred thousand distinct CDR3 sequences; less than 50% are singletons and the top ten take roughly 12%. Germline V gene lookup returns CDR1 SQVTM and CDR2 ANQGSEA. Trimming cost V 4 bases and J 3 bases, with 3 bases left between them. The CDR3 runs 10 residues. The sequence was collected from a human donor who was either an allogeneic HSCT recipient or a stem cell or donor lymphocyte infusion donor (not recorded which). It is not recorded whose cells these are; they may come from a transplant donor. The sequenced material came from blood, either unsorted or a sorted T cell fraction (not recorded which). The chain carries TRBV29-1 and TRBJ1-1; D call uncertain. As DNA, the CDR3 is TGCAGCGTTGGTGACACTGAAGCTTTCTTT. Translating gives CSVGDTEAFF. Variable domain in full (rest from reference TRBV29-1 and TRBJ1-1): SAVISQKPSRDICQRGTSLTIQCQVDSQVTMMFWYRQQPGQSLTLIATANQGSEATYESGFVIDKFPISRPNLTFSTLTVSNMSPEDSSIYLCSVGDTEAFFGQGTRLTVV.